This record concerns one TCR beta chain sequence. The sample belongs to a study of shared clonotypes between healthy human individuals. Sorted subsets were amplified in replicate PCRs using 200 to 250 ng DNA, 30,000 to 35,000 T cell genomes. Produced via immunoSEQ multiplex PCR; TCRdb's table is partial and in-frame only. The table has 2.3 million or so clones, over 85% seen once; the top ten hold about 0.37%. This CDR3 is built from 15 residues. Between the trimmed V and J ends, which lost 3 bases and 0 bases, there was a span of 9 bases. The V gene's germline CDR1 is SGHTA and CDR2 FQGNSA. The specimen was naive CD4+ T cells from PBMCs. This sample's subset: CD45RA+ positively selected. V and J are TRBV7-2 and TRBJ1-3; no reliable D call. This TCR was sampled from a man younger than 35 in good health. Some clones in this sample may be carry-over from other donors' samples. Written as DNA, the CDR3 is TGTGCCAGCAGCTTCGTGTCCCCCTCTGGAAACACCATATATTTT. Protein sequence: CASSFVSPSGNTIYF.